These 31 T cell receptor beta chains were all obtained from the same sample, sequenced in a study of blood T cell repertoires in COVID-19. Generated by immunoSEQ multiplex PCR, the TCRdb table keeps only in-frame clones and is missing some. The sample lists around 43,000 clones; over 75% were seen once. Sequencing was done on a sample of peripheral blood. The receptors originated from a woman aged 70-85 years with acute or convalescent COVID-19.

The chain is built from TRBV3-1 (or the pseudogene TRBV3-2) and TRBJ1-2; the D is unclear. The CDR3 runs 17 residues. Germline CDR1 and CDR2: LGHDT and YNNKEL (reference sequence). Trimming stripped 2 bases from V and 0 bases from J, with 16 bases between. The CDR3 bases are TGTGCCAGCAGCCAATACCTTACCTACCTTTCTAACTATGGCTACACCTTC. It is translated as CASSQYLTYLSNYGYTF.

This sequence joins TRBV25-1 and TRBJ1-2; 10 bases align to TRBD1. From germline, CDR1 is MGHDK and CDR2 SYGVNS. V shed 7 bases, J shed 6 bases, and the junction held 2 bases outside the gene matches. The CDR3 totals 12 residues. For the CDR3, the DNA is TGTGCCAGCATGGACAGGGGGGATGGCTACACCTTC. Amino acids: CASMDRGDGYTF.

The gene calls are TRBV19 and TRBJ1-1, with D possibly being TRBD1 (6 bases). V was shortened by 3 bases and J by 0 bases, with 11 bases between the two germline ends. Per germline, CDR1 LNHDA and CDR2 SQIVND (reference sequence). The CDR3 is 15 residues long. CDR3 protein: CASSMPDRMNTEAFF. Here the CDR3 DNA reads TGTGCCAGTAGTATGCCGGACAGAATGAACACTGAAGCTTTCTTT.

The rearrangement joins TRBV24-1 to TRBJ2-5; maybe TRBD2 (6 bases). Trimming shortened V by 5 bases and J by 5 bases, and 17 bases separated the two germline ends. CDR3 length: 15 amino acids. Germline CDR1 and CDR2: KGHDR and SFDVKD. The CDR3 loop is CATSGDPGGGETQYF. In DNA form, the CDR3 reads TGTGCCACCAGTGGTGACCCTGGGGGAGGTGAGACCCAGTACTTC.

The chain links TRBV29-1 to TRBJ1-3; D call uncertain. This CDR3 contains 14 residues. Trimming cost V 6 bases and J 0 bases, with 12 bases left between them. From germline, CDR1 is SQVTM and CDR2 ANQGSEA. The CDR3: CSVREEFSGNTIYF. CDR3 bases: TGCAGCGTCCGGGAGGAGTTCTCTGGAAACACCATATATTTT.

The chain employs TRBV29-1 and TRBJ2-3; TRBD2 matches 9 bases. With V trimmed by 4 bases and J by 4 bases, 6 bases remained unmatched. The CDR3 spans 14 residues. Germline CDR1 SQVTM, CDR2 ANQGSEA. The CDR3: CSVAMGLASDTQYF. Written as DNA, the CDR3 is TGCAGCGTTGCGATGGGACTAGCCTCAGATACGCAGTATTTT.

The CDR3 DNA follows: TGTGCCAGCAGCGTAGGTCCTGGCCAAAAGAACACCGGGGAGCTGTTTTTT. This encodes CASSVGPGQKNTGELFF. The chain combines TRBV9 with TRBJ2-2; D is ambiguous. The germline V gene encodes CDR1 SGDLS and CDR2 YYNGEE. V was shortened by 0 bases and J by 1 base, with 13 bases between the two germline ends. This CDR3 is built from 17 residues. The full variable domain, rest sourced from reference TRBV9 and TRBJ2-2, is DSGVTQTPKHLITATGQRVTLRCSPRSGDLSVYWYQQSLDQGLQFLIQYYNGEERAKGNILERFSAQQFPDLHSELNLSSLELGDSALYFCASSVGPGQKNTGELFFGEGSRLTVL.

The chain combines TRBV30 with TRBJ2-3; a possible D gene is TRBD1 (6 bases). Trimming took 4 bases from V and 0 from J, leaving 11 bases between them. Per the germline V gene, CDR1 is GTSNPN and CDR2 is SVGIG (reference sequence). The CDR3 length is 14 residues. The CDR3 sequence is CAWKTGASTDTQYF. The CDR3 DNA reads TGTGCCTGGAAGACAGGAGCTAGCACAGATACGCAGTATTTT.

This clone was observed a single time. The chain links TRBV9 to TRBJ1-3; D gene uncertain. Deletions cut 0 bases from V and 2 bases from J, with 9 bases between. The CDR3 is made up of 15 amino acids. Germline V gene lookup returns CDR1 SGDLS and CDR2 YYNGEE. The CDR3 DNA reads as TGTGCCAGCAGCGTAGTGGGCAGAACTGGAAACACCATATATTTT. It encodes CASSVVGRTGNTIYF.

The rearrangement joins TRBV30 to TRBJ1-5, with D possibly being TRBD1 (6 bases). The CDR3 spans 14 residues. V shed 3 bases and J shed 9 bases, with 18 bases lying between them. CDR1 and CDR2 (germline): GTSNPN, SVGIG (reference sequence). DNA of the CDR3: TGTGCCTGGAGCACTACACAGGGCGAATTGCCCCAGCATTTT. It yields the protein CAWSTTQGELPQHF.

This chain uses TRBV7-3 with TRBJ2-2; TRBD1 might be the D (5 bases). The CDR3 sequence is 13 residues long. In germline, CDR1 is SGHTA, CDR2 FQGTGA. The germline V and J ends were trimmed by 3 bases and 6 bases, with 8 bases remaining between them. The CDR3 coding sequence is TGTGCCAGCAGCTTTATAGGGGCCGGGGAGCTGTTTTTT. Translated: CASSFIGAGELFF.

The chain links TRBV7-8 to TRBJ1-2; a weak D match, TRBD1 (5 bases). CDR1 SGHVS and CDR2 FQNEAQ come from the germline V gene. The CDR3 is 14 residues long. V was clipped by 5 bases and J by 9 bases, with 19 bases between them. The CDR3 DNA is TGTGCCAGCAGCCCCGGGACTCCCCGTGGGAGCTACACCTTC. This encodes CASSPGTPRGSYTF.

The CDR3 sequence: CASSLGARTGGGETQYF. In DNA, the CDR3 is TGCGCCAGCAGCTTGGGGGCGAGGACGGGAGGAGGAGAGACCCAGTACTTC. The chain is built from TRBV5-1 and TRBJ2-5, with 7 bases lining up with TRBD2. The CDR3 runs to 17 residues. V was clipped by 0 bases and J by 4 bases; unmatched bases: 12. CDR1 is SGHRS and CDR2 is YFSETQ in the germline V gene.

The chain is built from TRBV10-1 and TRBJ2-1, with a tentative D call TRBD1 (5 bases). Trimming shortened V by 6 bases and J by 8 bases, and 14 bases separated the two germline ends. The germline gives CDR1 WNHNN, CDR2 SYGVQD (reference sequence). This CDR3 has 13 residues. CDR3 sequence: CASRALGADEQFF. The CDR3 DNA is TGCGCCAGCAGAGCCTTAGGGGCCGATGAGCAGTTCTTC.

J is TRBJ1-1 and V is TRBV4-3, with D possibly matching TRBD1 (5 bases). V was shortened by 3 bases and J by 4 bases, with 21 bases between the two germline ends. Germline V CDR1 and CDR2: LGHNA, YSLEER. The CDR3 contains 17 residues. CDR3 loop: CASSQTGRGSRVTEAFF. The CDR3 region has the DNA TGCGCCAGCAGCCAGACCGGGAGGGGCTCCAGGGTCACTGAAGCTTTCTTT.

The chain carries TRBV29-1 and TRBJ1-1; no definite D call. Trimming removed 7 bases at V and 5 bases at J, with 17 bases between. This CDR3 region has 13 residues. CDR1 and CDR2 (germline): SQVTM, ANQGSEA. The DNA for the CDR3 is TGCAGCGCCCCGGCCTGGGAGGGAACTGAAGCTTTCTTT. Its translation is CSAPAWEGTEAFF.

V gene TRBV4-2 combines with J gene TRBJ1-3; D unresolved. The germline V gene encodes CDR1 LGHNA and CDR2 YNFKEQ. This CDR3 has 16 amino acids. Trimming stripped 5 bases from V and 0 bases from J, with 14 bases between. CDR3 protein: CASSLVGGSSGNTIYF. As DNA, the CDR3 is TGTGCCAGCAGCTTGGTAGGCGGTTCCTCTGGAAACACCATATATTTT.

This clone turned up a few times. V usage is TRBV28 and J usage is TRBJ1-5; 11 bases line up with TRBD1. The CDR3 extends over 13 amino acids. From germline, CDR1 is MDHEN and CDR2 SYDVKM. The V and J ends lost 10 bases and 5 bases, in that order; junction bases with no gene match: 4. CDR3 DNA: TGTGCCAATGGACAGGGGGCCTATCAGCCCCAGCATTTT. Its translation: CANGQGAYQPQHF.

This clone has just a few counts. The rearrangement joins TRBV16 to TRBJ2-3, with D maybe TRBD1 (6 bases). This CDR3 spans 15 amino acids. Germline V gene lookup returns CDR1 KGHSY and CDR2 FQNENV. Trimming shortened V by 4 bases and J by 4 bases, and 15 bases separated the two germline ends. Here the CDR3 DNA reads TGTGCCAGCAGCCCTAACAGGGTGAACTCAGATACGCAGTATTTT. Protein sequence: CASSPNRVNSDTQYF.

This sequence joins TRBV9 and TRBJ1-1; 7 bases are a match to TRBD1. CDR1 SGDLS and CDR2 YYNGEE come from the germline V gene. This CDR3 region has 15 residues. V lost 4 bases to trimming and J lost 4 bases; unmatched junction nucleotides: 10. CDR3 sequence (DNA): TGTGCCAGCAGCACCCGACAGGGTCGCAGCACTGAAGCTTTCTTT. Translated: CASSTRQGRSTEAFF.

CDR3 loop: CASSSWNTGELFF. CDR3 sequence (DNA): TGTGCCAGCAGCTCGTGGAACACCGGGGAGCTGTTTTTT. The chain combines TRBV7-2 with TRBJ2-2; D unresolved. CDR3 size: 13 residues. Trimming took off 4 bases at V and 1 base at J, with 4 bases between the two ends. Germline CDR1 reads SGHTA; CDR2 reads FQGNSA.

This clone is a singleton in its sample. The chain employs TRBV6-6 and TRBJ2-5, with TRBD1 as a possible D gene (5 bases). V lost 8 bases and J lost 7, with 20 bases in between. The CDR3 totals 14 residues. Germline CDR1 reads MNHNY; CDR2 reads SVGAGI (reference sequence). In nucleotides, the CDR3 is TGTGCCAGCGAAAACAGACCAGGGATTGTGACCCAGTACTTC. Amino acids: CASENRPGIVTQYF.

Details on this clone: The junction departs from the called germline gene at one end, perhaps through a read error. The V gene is TRBV7-7, the J gene TRBJ2-1; the match to TRBD2 covers 8 bases. The germline V gene encodes CDR1 SSHAT and CDR2 FNYEAQ (reference sequence). The CDR3 contains 15 residues. The CDR3 nucleotides read TGTGCTAGCAGCTTAGTGGCGGGGGGATACAATGAGCAGTTCTTC. It codes for CASSLVAGGYNEQFF.

The rearrangement uses TRBV15 and TRBJ2-1; 10 bases are shared with TRBD1. Germline V lookup: CDR1 LNHNV, CDR2 YYDKDF (reference sequence). J gave up 8 bases and V 0 bases, and 4 bases lay outside the gene matches. The CDR3 runs 15 residues. Here the CDR3 DNA reads TGTGCCACCAGCAGAGAGGACAGGGGGTGGGATGAGCAGTTCTTC. Translated: CATSREDRGWDEQFF.

The chain is built from TRBV30 and TRBJ1-2, with 10 positions matching TRBD1. The junction had 13 bases not matched to a gene; V was cut back by 5 bases and J by 7 bases. CDR1 is GTSNPN, CDR2 SVGIG, per germline (reference sequence). The CDR3 runs to 15 residues. The DNA for the CDR3 is TGTGCCTGGGGCGAAGGGAGGGGACAGGGGACTGGCTACACCTTC. Protein product: CAWGEGRGQGTGYTF.

This clone appeared a single time. The V gene is TRBV6-1, the J gene TRBJ2-5; D unresolved. Trimming cost V 1 base and J 5 bases, with 11 bases left between them. In germline, CDR1 is MNHNS, CDR2 SASEGT. The CDR3 length is 14 residues. Written as DNA, the CDR3 is TGTGCCAGCAGTGAAGGAGGCGGTACCGAGACCCAGTACTTC. Protein: CASSEGGGTETQYF.

This chain joins TRBV6-1 and TRBJ1-5; the D is unclear. With 0 bases removed from V and 3 bases from J, the gap between germline ends came to 9 bases. The CDR3 sequence is 15 residues long. The germline CDR1 and CDR2 sequences are MNHNS and SASEGT. The CDR3 region has the DNA TGTGCCAGCAGTGAAGCGCCGCGAAACAATCAGCCCCAGCATTTT. Its protein is CASSEAPRNNQPQHF.

The chain recombines TRBV7-9 with TRBJ2-3, with 11 bases fitting TRBD2. The CDR3 extends over 15 amino acids. With V trimmed by 4 bases and J by 2 bases, 2 bases remained unmatched. The germline CDR1 and CDR2 sequences are SEHNR and FQNEAQ (reference sequence). CDR3 region: CASSSSGGYTDTQYF. The DNA for the CDR3 is TGTGCCAGCAGCTCTAGCGGGGGGTACACAGATACGCAGTATTTT.

This clone showed up just once. This chain links TRBV6-2 or TRBV6-3 with TRBJ2-5; D uncertain. Trimming removed 3 bases from V and 5 bases from J, with 13 bases in between. Germline V lookup: CDR1 MNHEY, CDR2 SVGEGT. The CDR3 totals 14 residues. This CDR3 reads CASSYSGSWETQYF. CDR3 DNA sequence: TGTGCCAGCAGTTATTCGGGTTCCTGGGAGACCCAGTACTTC.

The chain joins TRBV10-2 to TRBJ2-5; TRBD2 matches 9 bases. The CDR3 is 15 residues long. Per the germline V gene, CDR1 is WSHSY and CDR2 is SAAADI. V trimming: 2 bases; J trimming: 4 bases; junction bases outside the gene matches: 5. The CDR3 DNA is TGCGCCAGCAGTGAGGTGGTTAGCGGGAGAGAGACCCAGTACTTC. Protein sequence: CASSEVVSGRETQYF.

In regard to this clone: One end of the junction fails to match germline, which may point to a read error. The gene calls are TRBV5-8 and TRBJ1-6, with 8 bases fitting TRBD1. From germline, CDR1 is SGHTS and CDR2 YDEGEE. CDR3 size: 11 residues. The CDR3 protein is CASSGTGGSFF. The CDR3 DNA sequence: TGTGCCAGCAGCGGGACAGGAGGATCTTTCTTT.